These 14 T cell receptor beta chains were sequenced from one sample in a study of blood T cell repertoires in COVID-19. Profiled with immunoSEQ multiplex PCR; TCRdb holds only in-frame clones, not every one. This sample has about 350,000 clones; roughly 89% occur once, and the top ten carry around 4%. The sample taken for sequencing was peripheral blood. The receptors were gathered from a woman aged 60 to 75 with COVID-19, enrolled during active disease.

The chain is built from TRBV9 and TRBJ2-1; the D gene is possibly TRBD2 (6 bases). Germline-derived CDR1 and CDR2 are SGDLS and YYNGEE. This CDR3 spans 16 amino acids. The V gene lost 1 base and the J gene lost 1 base, with 12 bases spanning the gap. The CDR3 DNA sequence: TGTGCCAGCAGCGTACCCCAGGGAGGTTCCTACAATGAGCAGTTCTTC. It is translated as CASSVPQGGSYNEQFF.

V gene TRBV5-1 combines with J gene TRBJ2-2; no reliable D call. Trimming removed 0 bases from V and 2 bases from J, with 5 bases in between. CDR1 and CDR2 from the germline V gene are SGHRS and YFSETQ. The CDR3 has 14 residues. CDR3 residues: CASSLGLNTGELFF. The CDR3 DNA reads TGCGCCAGCAGCTTGGGCCTAAACACCGGGGAGCTGTTTTTT.

The rearrangement uses TRBV7-8 and TRBJ1-2; D perhaps matches TRBD1 (5 bases). V was shortened by 4 bases and J by 4 bases, with 13 bases between the two germline ends. Looked up from germline, CDR1 is SGHVS and CDR2 is FQNEAQ. The CDR3 is made up of 14 amino acids. The CDR3 is CASSSGDFSYGYTF. The CDR3 nucleotides are TGTGCCAGCAGCTCGGGGGACTTTTCCTATGGCTACACCTTC.

This clone was recorded only once. Distinct nucleotide sequences in the sample also encode this CDR3. The chain has TRBV13 and TRBJ1-1; TRBD1 matches 8 bases. This CDR3 comprises 14 residues. V was pared by 3 bases and J by 3 bases, with 3 bases of the junction left unmatched. Germline lookup yields CDR1 PRHDT and CDR2 FYEKMQ (reference sequence). CDR3: CASSLDREDTEAFF. CDR3 DNA sequence: TGTGCCAGCAGCTTGGACAGGGAGGACACTGAAGCTTTCTTT.

The chain links TRBV7-2 to TRBJ2-1, with 11 bases identical to TRBD2. The V segment lost 3 bases and the J segment 6 bases; nucleotides outside the gene matches: 10. This CDR3 has 17 residues. Germline V lookup: CDR1 SGHTA, CDR2 FQGNSA. CDR3 loop: CASSFLPSGGRSNEQFF. The CDR3, as DNA: TGTGCCAGCAGCTTTCTTCCTAGCGGGGGGCGGTCCAATGAGCAGTTCTTC.

CDR3 region: CASSTLAGGNEQFF. CDR3 sequence (DNA): TGTGCCAGCAGCACCCTAGCGGGGGGAAATGAGCAGTTCTTC. V gene TRBV9 combines with J gene TRBJ2-1; TRBD2 matches 11 bases. This CDR3 has 14 amino acids. The germline V gene encodes CDR1 SGDLS and CDR2 YYNGEE. V dropped 4 bases and J dropped 7; count of bases not matched to a gene: 4. The full variable domain, rest sourced from reference TRBV9 and TRBJ2-1, is DSGVTQTPKHLITATGQRVTLRCSPRSGDLSVYWYQQSLDQGLQFLIQYYNGEERAKGNILERFSAQQFPDLHSELNLSSLELGDSALYFCASSTLAGGNEQFFGPGTRLTVL.

The chain couples TRBV28 to TRBJ1-5; the D is unclear. CDR3 size: 14 residues. The V and J ends lost 4 bases and 6 bases respectively, with 13 bases between them. The germline gives CDR1 MDHEN, CDR2 SYDVKM. CDR3 loop: CASSYLGESQPQHF. The DNA for the CDR3 is TGTGCCAGCAGTTATCTTGGGGAGAGTCAGCCCCAGCATTTT.

This rearrangement joins TRBV5-6 to TRBJ2-5, with 10 bases identical to TRBD2. Germline V gene data show CDR1 as SGHDT and CDR2 as YYEEEE. Germline trimming cut 2 bases from V and 1 base from J; bases unmatched to any gene: 2. CDR3 length: 15 amino acids. CDR3 sequence reads: CASSFRTSGQETQYF. The DNA for the CDR3 is TGTGCCAGCAGCTTTCGGACTAGCGGCCAAGAGACCCAGTACTTC. The variable domain in full, completed from reference TRBV5-6 and TRBJ2-5, reads DAGVTQSPTHLIKTRGQQVTLRCSPKSGHDTVSWYQQALGQGPQFIFQYYEEEERQRGNFPDRFSGHQFPNYSSELNVNALLLGDSALYLCASSFRTSGQETQYFGPGTRLLVL.

This chain uses TRBV5-1 with TRBJ1-1, with 12 bases aligning to TRBD1. The CDR3 consists of 18 residues. From germline, CDR1 is SGHRS and CDR2 YFSETQ. V shed 0 bases, J shed 1 base, and the junction held 7 bases outside the gene matches. Written as DNA, the CDR3 is TGCGCCAGCAGCTTGGGATCCGGGACAGGGGGCCGGAACACTGAAGCTTTCTTT. As protein: CASSLGSGTGGRNTEAFF.

The J gene is TRBJ1-6, the V gene TRBV28; D is undetermined. Per germline, CDR1 MDHEN and CDR2 SYDVKM. This CDR3 comprises 15 residues. V shed 7 bases and J shed 2 bases, with 12 bases lying between them. The CDR3 sequence: CASTLSGTYNSPLHF. Here the CDR3 DNA reads TGTGCCAGCACCCTTTCGGGGACCTATAATTCACCCCTCCACTTT.

The genes are TRBV2 and TRBJ1-3; no firm D call. Per the germline V gene, CDR1 is SNHLY and CDR2 is FYNNEI. CDR3 length: 12 amino acids. V was trimmed by 4 bases and J by 4 bases, leaving 5 bases between them. The CDR3 region has the DNA TGTGCCAGCAGTGGGCAGGGAAACACCATATATTTT. Translated: CASSGQGNTIYF. Variable domain in full (rest from reference TRBV2 and TRBJ1-3): EPEVTQTPSHQVTQMGQEVILRCVPISNHLYFYWYRQILGQKVEFLVSFYNNEISEKSEIFDDQFSVERPDGSNFTLKIRSTKLEDSAMYFCASSGQGNTIYFGEGSWLTVV.

The chain has TRBV15 and TRBJ1-2; D possibly corresponds to TRBD1 (5 bases). The CDR3 runs 15 residues. The germline V and J ends were trimmed by 0 bases and 7 bases, with 15 bases remaining between them. Germline CDR1 LNHNV, CDR2 YYDKDF (reference sequence). The CDR3 coding sequence is TGTGCCACCAGCAGAGATCGAGACAGTATTTTTGGCTACACCTTC. This sequence encodes CATSRDRDSIFGYTF.

The rearrangement joins TRBV6-2 or TRBV6-3 to TRBJ1-2; TRBD1 might be the D (6 bases). The CDR3 runs 14 residues. V was cut by 5 bases and J by 8 bases, with 18 bases left in between. Germline CDR1 reads MNHEY; CDR2 reads SVGEGT. CDR3 residues: CASSLNYRVDGYTF. DNA of the CDR3: TGTGCCAGCAGTCTTAACTACAGGGTCGACGGCTACACCTTC.

The chain links TRBV3-1 (or the pseudogene TRBV3-2) to TRBJ2-5, with D possibly TRBD2 on 6 matching bases. This CDR3 comprises 14 residues. V lost 2 bases and J 2 bases, leaving 9 bases between the germline ends. Germline CDR1 and CDR2: LGHDT and YNNKEL (reference sequence). CDR3 nucleotide sequence: TGTGCCAGCAGCCAATTGGGACTGCAAGAGACCCAGTACTTC. Encoded protein: CASSQLGLQETQYF.